A single sample is the source of the 17 T cell receptor beta chains below, sequenced in a study of breast tumors, draining lymph nodes, adjacent tissues. The lymph nodes were axillary draining lymph nodes from breast cancer patients. TCRdb reanalysed the multiplex PCR reads using MiXCR and keeps one entry per CDR3 protein. The data hold some 140,000 distinct CDR3 sequences, with approximately 21% observed a single time. Sequences were obtained from axillary lymph node tissue. Source of these receptors: a female donor with breast cancer. Some clones in this sample may be carry-over from other donors' samples.

The chain joins TRBV12-3 or TRBV12-4 to TRBJ1-2; 8 bases match TRBD1. Germline trimming cut 10 bases from V and 3 bases from J; bases unmatched to any gene: 7. This CDR3 spans 13 amino acids. For the CDR3, the DNA is TGTGCCAACAGGGGGACAGGAGACTATGGCTACACCTTC. It encodes CANRGTGDYGYTF.

This clonotype was detected only a few times. The chain has TRBV6-6 and TRBJ1-5; tentatively, D is TRBD1 (5 bases). Between the trimmed V and J ends, which lost 7 bases and 3 bases, there was a span of 10 bases. This CDR3 comprises 13 residues. The germline CDR1 and CDR2 sequences are MNHNY and SVGAGI (reference sequence). The CDR3 DNA reads as TGTGCCAGCACGGCCAGGGACAATCAGCCCCAGCATTTT. Its protein product is CASTARDNQPQHF.

To note about this clonotype: A much larger clone sits a single nucleotide away, making a read error possible. The CDR3 DNA reads TGCGCCAGCAGCCAAAGCAACCTACTGGGGACAGGGTTTACGCGGTATTTT. It yields the protein CASSQSNLLGTGFTRYF. The V gene is TRBV4-1, the J gene TRBJ2-3, with 9 bases fitting TRBD1. Germline V CDR1 and CDR2: MGHRA, YSYEKL. The CDR3 loop spans 17 amino acids.

This clonotype was counted ten times or more. This chain uses TRBV10-3 with TRBJ2-2; 8 bases are shared with TRBD2. The junction had 15 bases not matched to a gene; V was cut back by 7 bases and J by 5 bases. This CDR3 comprises 17 residues. Looked up from germline, CDR1 is ENHRY and CDR2 is SYGVKD. The CDR3: CAIKREREERFTGELFF. The CDR3 bases are TGTGCCATCAAGCGGGAGAGGGAGGAACGGTTTACCGGGGAGCTGTTTTTT.

This clonotype was recorded at least ten times. V usage is TRBV4-1 and J usage is TRBJ2-7; 14 bases line up with TRBD2. Germline V lookup: CDR1 MGHRA, CDR2 YSYEKL. V lost 4 bases to trimming and J lost 5 bases; unmatched junction nucleotides: 4. The CDR3 has 15 amino acids. The CDR3 bases are TGCGCCAGCAGCCCAGGGGGACTAGCGGGAGACGAGCAGTACTTC. This codes for CASSPGGLAGDEQYF.

This clonotype was observed a single time. The rearrangement links TRBV11-1 to TRBJ2-1; D call uncertain. CDR1 and CDR2 from the germline V gene are SGHAT and FQDESV (reference sequence). The CDR3 sequence is 14 residues long. The V end lost 5 bases, the J end lost 9 bases, and 17 bases lay between the germline ends. CDR3: CASSPKASSSEQFF. The CDR3 DNA follows: TGTGCCAGCAGCCCCAAAGCGTCCAGCAGTGAGCAGTTCTTC.

This chain connects TRBV14 to TRBJ1-5; D uncertain. The V end lost 1 base, the J end lost 3 bases, and 19 bases lay between the germline ends. This CDR3 has 18 amino acids. Germline V gene sequence: CDR1 SGHDN, CDR2 FVKESK. The DNA of the CDR3 is TGTGCCAGCAGCCAAGTCCCCTTTGAGGGCAAGTACAATCAGCCCCAGCATTTT. Its translation: CASSQVPFEGKYNQPQHF.

This clonotype was seen ten or more times. The chain uses TRBV11-3 and TRBJ2-7; D may match TRBD1 or TRBD2 (6 bases each). The CDR3 is 15 amino acids. Germline V lookup: CDR1 SGHNT, CDR2 YENEEA. V was shortened by 4 bases and J by 5 bases, with 18 bases between the two germline ends. CDR3 in amino acids: CASSSMGGGRNEQYF. The DNA of the CDR3 is TGTGCCAGCAGCTCCATGGGGGGCGGCCGGAACGAGCAGTACTTC.

This clonotype has at least ten counts. The chain combines TRBV30 with TRBJ2-7, with a possible D match to TRBD2 (5 bases). The CDR3 loop spans 14 amino acids. Per the germline V gene, CDR1 is GTSNPN and CDR2 is SVGIG (reference sequence). V lost 0 bases and J lost 3, with 12 bases in between. The CDR3 bases are TGTGCCTGGAGTGTACTGGGCGGGTACTACGAGCAGTACTTC. This sequence encodes CAWSVLGGYYEQYF.

This clonotype was seen at least ten times. The chain employs TRBV29-1 and TRBJ2-3; 10 bases match TRBD2. This CDR3 is built from 19 residues. The trim removed 6 bases at V and 0 bases at J, leaving 18 bases unmatched. Germline V gene lookup returns CDR1 SQVTM and CDR2 ANQGSEA. The CDR3 DNA is TGCAGCGTCCCCTTAGCGGGAGGACCCCACGTTGCTAGCACAGATACGCAGTATTTT. This sequence encodes CSVPLAGGPHVASTDTQYF.

As regards this clonotype: This may be a read error: a much more frequent sequence differs by one nucleotide. CDR3 residues: CAWSRAGVPADTQYF. CDR3 coding DNA: TGTGCCTGGAGTAGAGCGGGGGTACCGGCAGATACGCAGTATTTT. The V gene is TRBV30, the J gene TRBJ2-3; 8 bases line up with TRBD2. Germline CDR1 GTSNPN, CDR2 SVGIG (reference sequence). V lost 2 bases and J lost 4; bases outside the gene matches: 8. This CDR3 is 15 amino acids long.

This clonotype has only a few counts. The V call is TRBV5-4, the J call TRBJ2-5; the D is unclear. CDR1 and CDR2 (germline): SGHNT, YYREEE (reference sequence). This CDR3 contains 14 residues. The V and J ends lost 4 bases and 6 bases respectively, with 16 bases between them. The CDR3 DNA reads as TGTGCCAGCAGCCGTCCAGCAGGAACTAAGACCCAGTACTTC. This translates into CASSRPAGTKTQYF.

This clonotype was observed at least ten times. The V call is TRBV6-5, the J call TRBJ2-3; D gene uncertain. The CDR3 is made up of 14 amino acids. Per the germline V gene, CDR1 is MNHEY and CDR2 is SVGAGI. Trimming removed 0 bases at V and 2 bases at J, with 6 bases between. The CDR3 DNA reads as TGTGCCAGCAGTTACTCCCACTTCACAGATACGCAGTATTTT. Translated, it gives CASSYSHFTDTQYF.

On this clonotype: The CDR3 ends on some other residue instead of the conserved phenylalanine or tryptophan, so this is likely a read error. The gene calls are TRBV28 and TRBJ1-3, with unresolved D. CDR1 is MDHEN, CDR2 SYDVKM, per germline. Trimming removed 5 bases at V and 1 base at J, with 6 bases between. This CDR3 contains 13 residues. The CDR3 is CASSPRSGNTIYS. The CDR3 coding sequence is TGTGCCAGCAGTCCCAGATCTGGAAACACCATATATTCT.

The table lists this clonotype with many counts. This rearrangement joins TRBV12-5 to TRBJ1-4; a weak D match, TRBD1 (6 bases). Germline-derived CDR1 and CDR2 are LGHNT and FRNRAP. This CDR3 region has 14 residues. V shed 3 bases and J shed 7 bases, with 12 bases lying between them. This CDR3 reads CASGFEGGSEKLFF. The CDR3 DNA reads TGTGCTAGTGGTTTCGAGGGGGGAAGTGAAAAACTGTTTTTT.

This clonotype was found many times. The chain is built from TRBV7-2 and TRBJ2-5; no reliable D call. Germline V gene sequence: CDR1 SGHTA, CDR2 FQGNSA. This CDR3 spans 12 amino acids. The V and J ends lost 5 bases and 2 bases respectively, with 6 bases between them. The CDR3 DNA follows: TGTGCCAGCAGCGAAACTCAAGAGACCCAGTACTTC. It codes for CASSETQETQYF.

Many counts were recorded for this clonotype. The genes are TRBV24-1 and TRBJ1-3; possibly TRBD1 for D (5 bases). Germline CDR1 reads KGHDR; CDR2 reads SFDVKD. The CDR3 totals 15 residues. Trimming cost V 3 bases and J 2 bases, with 10 bases left between them. For the CDR3, the DNA is TGTGCCACCAGTGATGGGCCGGGGGCTGGAAACACCATATATTTT. Protein: CATSDGPGAGNTIYF.